This T cell receptor (beta chain) derives from a study of CD8+CD57+ T cells in acquired aplastic anemia. Profiling that covered TCR beta VDJ and CDR3 relied on genomic DNA as its template. TCRdb used MiXCR to reprocess the reads, holding one entry per CDR3 protein. Seen here are under 250,000 distinct CDR3 sequences, 50% to 70% observed once, and the top ten hold roughly 64%. The patients chosen for sequencing had shown expansion of CD8+CD57+ cells (detected by flow cytometry). Patients had not yet gotten any therapy when their blood was taken for sampling. The germline V gene has CDR1 SGHTA and CDR2 FQGNSA. CDR3 length: 13 residues. The germline V and J ends were trimmed by 2 bases and 10 bases, with 11 bases remaining between them.

V gene TRBV7-2 combines with J gene TRBJ1-4; no firm D call. This receptor was identified in a human donor with aplastic anemia. What was sequenced was sorted CD4+, CD8+, or CD8+CD57+ T cells (not recorded which) from PBMCs. The DNA for the CDR3 is TGTGCCAGCAGCTTACCGGGATCGGGAAAACTGTTTTTT. It specifies CASSLPGSGKLFF.